This is a list of T cell receptor beta chains from one sample in a study of T cells after posttransplantation cyclophosphamide. The repertoire was sequenced with immunoSEQ multiplex PCR; TCRdb's copy has only in-frame clones and lacks some. The sample has 25,000 to 35,000 clones, none seen only once; the top ten hold about 4.5%. The sample taken for sequencing was PBMCs. These TCRs come from a woman aged 30 to 39 in good health and a related stem cell transplant donor. CDR3s include the opening cysteine and the closing phenylalanine or tryptophan. A D gene is named only where the DNA matches it firmly. Clone size, where shown, is once, few, many, or a class for clones that have expanded.

V gene	D gene	J gene	clone size	CDR3 protein	CDR3 DNA
TRBV7-9	-	TRBJ2-3	many	CASSLVGVAPDTQYF	TGTGCCAGCAGCTTAGTCGGCGTAGCGCCAGATACGCAGTATTTT
TRBV27	TRBD1	TRBJ1-1	many	CASTKTGFNTEAFF	TGTGCCAGCACAAAGACAGGGTTTAACACTGAAGCTTTCTTT
TRBV4-2	TRBD1	TRBJ2-7	many	CASSHTGTGAYEQYF	TGTGCCAGCAGCCACACCGGGACAGGGGCCTACGAGCAGTACTTC
TRBV4-2	-	TRBJ2-1	many	CASSRQVKEDNEQFF	TGTGCCAGCAGCCGACAGGTAAAAGAGGACAATGAGCAGTTCTTC
TRBV5-1	-	TRBJ2-2	many	CASSLDSYNTGELFF	TGCGCCAGCAGCTTGGACAGCTACAACACCGGGGAGCTGTTTTTT
TRBV30	TRBD2	TRBJ2-1	-	CALGGGFDEQFF	TGTGCCCTTGGGGGGGGGTTCGATGAGCAGTTCTTC
TRBV28	-	TRBJ1-6	many	CASSLAVPNSPLHF	TGTGCCAGCAGTTTAGCGGTTCCCAATTCACCCCTCCACTTT
TRBV19	-	TRBJ1-2	-	CASSPPVGGAYGYTF	TGTGCCAGTAGCCCACCCGTTGGGGGGGCCTATGGCTACACCTTC
TRBV11-3	-	TRBJ2-5	few	CASSSSHQETQYF	TGTGCCAGCAGCTCCTCCCACCAAGAGACCCAGTACTTC
TRBV4-3	-	TRBJ1-5	-	CASSQDWAGAQPQHF	TGCGCCAGCAGCCAAGATTGGGCAGGGGCGCAGCCCCAGCATTTT
TRBV19	-	TRBJ2-5	few	CASTDNRGPRETQYF	TGTGCCAGTACCGATAATCGGGGTCCCCGAGAGACCCAGTACTTC
TRBV5-1	TRBD2	TRBJ2-2	few	CASSLVPSGNTGELFF	TGCGCCAGCAGCTTGGTGCCTAGCGGGAACACCGGGGAGCTGTTTTTT
TRBV6-2/TRBV6-3	-	TRBJ2-7	many	CASRNGLSEQYF	TGTGCCAGCAGAAACGGACTTTCCGAGCAGTACTTC
TRBV30	TRBD1	TRBJ1-6	-	CAWVEGGAGTGSSPLHF	TGTGCCTGGGTGGAGGGGGGAGCCGGGACAGGGTCTTCACCCCTCCACTTT
TRBV7-3	-	TRBJ2-7	-	CASSSYAGPEQYF	TGTGCCAGCAGCTCTTACGCGGGTCCCGAGCAGTACTTC
TRBV7-8	-	TRBJ1-5	many	CASSGEGYINQPQHF	TGTGCCAGCAGCGGTGAAGGTTATATCAATCAGCCCCAGCATTTT
TRBV29-1	-	TRBJ1-2	-	CSVEGSGAAYGYTF	TGCAGCGTTGAAGGTTCAGGGGCGGCCTATGGCTACACCTTC
TRBV7-9	TRBD2	TRBJ2-1	-	CASSIGTSGNNEQFF	TGTGCCAGCAGCATCGGGACTAGCGGTAACAATGAGCAGTTCTTC
TRBV6-4	TRBD1	TRBJ1-2	-	CASSDTNRGLGTGGYTF	TGTGCCAGCAGTGACACGAACAGGGGGCTGGGGACTGGAGGCTACACCTTC
TRBV5-1	TRBD1	TRBJ1-2	many	CASSLQGKGYTF	TGCGCCAGCAGCTTACAGGGGAAGGGCTACACCTTC
TRBV12-3/TRBV12-4	TRBD1	TRBJ2-5	-	CASSPGDRVRETQYF	TGTGCCAGCAGCCCGGGGGACAGGGTTCGAGAGACCCAGTACTTC
TRBV2	TRBD1	TRBJ1-5	many	CASSRGRTGRGKPQHF	TGTGCCAGCAGCAGAGGAAGGACGGGCAGGGGGAAGCCCCAGCATTTT
TRBV19	-	TRBJ1-1	many	CASRKTRQADYMNTEAFF	TGTGCCAGTAGAAAGACTCGTCAGGCAGACTACATGAACACTGAAGCTTTCTTT
TRBV6-1	-	TRBJ1-1	many	CASRSGLNTEAFF	TGTGCCAGCAGGAGCGGACTGAACACTGAAGCTTTCTTT
TRBV27	-	TRBJ1-1	many	CASSKLSATVNTEAFF	TGTGCCAGCAGTAAACTTAGCGCGACGGTGAACACTGAAGCTTTCTTT
TRBV30	TRBD1	TRBJ1-4	many	CAWHDRGGNEKLFF	TGTGCCTGGCATGACAGGGGAGGTAATGAAAAACTGTTTTTT
TRBV27	TRBD1	TRBJ1-1	-	CASSFKGTGLPDVKNTEAFF	TGTGCCAGCAGTTTTAAGGGGACAGGGCTACCCGACGTCAAGAACACTGAAGCTTTCTTT
TRBV4-2	-	TRBJ1-4	-	CASSREGNREEKLFF	TGTGCCAGCAGCCGCGAGGGCAACCGAGAAGAAAAACTGTTTTTT
TRBV20-1	-	TRBJ1-3	few	CSAWDMDTIYF	TGCAGTGCGTGGGACATGGACACCATATATTTT
TRBV5-1	TRBD2	TRBJ2-1	many	CASSLGLAGNNEQFF	TGCGCCAGCAGCTTGGGCCTAGCGGGGAACAATGAGCAGTTCTTC
TRBV6-1	-	TRBJ1-5	many	CASSELSSGSNQPQHF	TGTGCCAGCAGTGAATTGTCTTCGGGGAGCAATCAGCCCCAGCATTTT
TRBV9	TRBD1	TRBJ1-2	-	CASSGGKQGAGGYTF	TGTGCCAGCAGCGGGGGCAAACAGGGGGCAGGCGGCTACACCTTC
TRBV4-1	-	TRBJ1-3	many	CASSLQDSGNTIYF	TGCGCCAGCAGCTTACAGGACTCTGGAAACACCATATATTTT
TRBV7-2	TRBD2	TRBJ2-3	many	CASSRGLAGGTDTQYF	TGTGCCAGCAGCCGCGGACTAGCGGGGGGGACAGATACGCAGTATTTT
TRBV2	-	TRBJ2-5	many	CASSDNSGETQYF	TGTGCCAGCAGTGATAATTCAGGGGAGACCCAGTACTTC
TRBV19	TRBD2	TRBJ2-7	many	CASSVGLAGSYEQYF	TGTGCCAGTAGTGTGGGACTAGCGGGGTCCTACGAGCAGTACTTC
TRBV6-5	TRBD1	TRBJ1-2	-	CASGQGQDYGYTF	TGTGCCAGCGGACAGGGTCAAGACTATGGCTACACCTTC
TRBV4-3	-	TRBJ1-4	many	CASSQDSMSEKLFF	TGCGCCAGCAGCCAAGATTCAATGTCTGAAAAACTGTTTTTT
TRBV7-2	-	TRBJ1-2	many	CASRAPGITGYTF	TGTGCCAGCAGAGCTCCAGGGATAACTGGCTACACCTTC
TRBV5-4	TRBD1	TRBJ2-7	many	CASSPRRQGSYEQYF	TGTGCCAGCAGCCCCCGCCGACAGGGATCCTACGAGCAGTACTTC
TRBV4-1	TRBD1	TRBJ1-3	many	CASSTRQGGSGNTIYF	TGCGCCAGCAGCACCCGACAGGGTGGCTCTGGAAACACCATATATTTT
TRBV7-2	-	TRBJ1-2	many	CASSPQAATIGYTF	TGTGCCAGCAGCCCACAAGCCGCGACTATCGGCTACACCTTC
TRBV19	TRBD1	TRBJ1-1	many	CASSIGRGLTEAFF	TGTGCCAGTAGTATTGGCAGGGGGCTTACTGAAGCTTTCTTT
TRBV27	TRBD1	TRBJ1-4	many	CAGRTDLQGSNEKLFF	TGTGCCGGACGAACCGACCTACAGGGGTCTAATGAAAAACTGTTTTTT
TRBV5-4	TRBD1	TRBJ1-6	many	CATSTGGYNSPLHF	TGTGCCACTTCGACAGGGGGTTATAATTCACCCCTCCACTTT
TRBV4-3	TRBD1	TRBJ2-2	many	CASSQGQPPLNTGELFF	TGCGCCAGCAGCCAGGGACAGCCCCCTTTGAACACCGGGGAGCTGTTTTTT
TRBV4-1	-	TRBJ1-6	many	CASSQGYGGNSPLHF	TGCGCCAGCAGCCAAGGGTACGGGGGTAATTCACCCCTCCACTTT
TRBV18	TRBD1	TRBJ2-7	many	CASSLWDRGTSYEQYF	TGTGCCAGCTCCCTGTGGGACAGGGGAACTTCCTACGAGCAGTACTTC
TRBV13	TRBD1	TRBJ2-1	many	CASSLGKGALNEQFF	TGTGCCAGCAGCTTAGGTAAGGGGGCTCTCAATGAGCAGTTCTTC
TRBV12-3/TRBV12-4	-	TRBJ1-2	-	CASTKDVGQMGYTF	TGTGCCAGCACGAAAGACGTCGGACAGATGGGCTACACCTTC
TRBV6-6	-	TRBJ1-1	many	CASRQGDANTEAFF	TGTGCCAGCAGACAGGGAGATGCGAACACTGAAGCTTTCTTT
TRBV28	TRBD1	TRBJ1-5	many	CASSLKLRGRLTFQPQHF	TGTGCCAGCAGTCTCAAACTCAGGGGGCGGTTAACGTTTCAGCCCCAGCATTTT
TRBV24-1	-	TRBJ2-3	-	CATSPRGATDTQYF	TGTGCCACCAGTCCACGCGGGGCCACAGATACGCAGTATTTT
TRBV4-3	TRBD1	TRBJ1-4	many	CASSQVRGNEKLFF	TGCGCCAGCAGCCAAGTCAGGGGGAACGAAAAACTGTTTTTT
TRBV6-5	TRBD1	TRBJ1-5	-	CASSSRTGRNQPQHF	TGTGCCAGCAGTTCTCGGACAGGGCGCAATCAGCCCCAGCATTTT
TRBV24-1	-	TRBJ2-7	many	CATSGLVEGGEQYF	TGTGCCACCAGTGGGTTAGTGGAGGGTGGAGAGCAGTACTTC
TRBV6-2/TRBV6-3	-	TRBJ2-7	many	CASLRLAGEQYF	TGTGCCAGCCTCCGGCTAGCAGGAGAGCAGTACTTC
TRBV7-6	-	TRBJ1-3	many	CASSLSGHSSNAIYF	TGTGCCAGCAGCTTATCAGGGCATAGTAGTAACGCCATATATTTT
TRBV6-2/TRBV6-3	-	TRBJ1-2	many	CASSYSLGQGGYGYTF	TGTGCCAGCAGTTACTCGCTTGGGCAAGGGGGCTATGGCTACACCTTC